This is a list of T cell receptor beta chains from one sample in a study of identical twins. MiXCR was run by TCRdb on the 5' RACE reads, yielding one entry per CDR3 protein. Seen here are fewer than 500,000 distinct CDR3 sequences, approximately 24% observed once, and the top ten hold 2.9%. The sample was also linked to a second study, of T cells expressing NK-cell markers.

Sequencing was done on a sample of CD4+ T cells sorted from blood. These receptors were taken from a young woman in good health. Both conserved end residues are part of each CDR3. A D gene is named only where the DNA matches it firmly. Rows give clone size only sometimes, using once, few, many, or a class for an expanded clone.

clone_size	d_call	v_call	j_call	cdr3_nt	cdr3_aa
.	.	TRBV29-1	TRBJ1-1	TGCTCTACGGTGGGCGGTGAGGGGTTGGCTGAAGCTTTCTTT	CSTVGGEGLAEAFF
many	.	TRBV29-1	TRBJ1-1	TGCAGCGTTGCGATGCAGGTCGGCACTGAAGCTTTCTTT	CSVAMQVGTEAFF
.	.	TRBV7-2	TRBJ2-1	TGTGCCAGCAGCTTAGAGCCTAGCGCATACAATGAGCAGTTCTTC	CASSLEPSAYNEQFF
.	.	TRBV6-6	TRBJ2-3	TGTGCCAGCAGTTACGAAGGGCTCACGCAGTATTTT	CASSYEGLTQYF
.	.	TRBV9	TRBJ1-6	TGTGCCAGCAGCGCCGGGGAGTATAATTCACCCCTCCACTTT	CASSAGEYNSPLHF
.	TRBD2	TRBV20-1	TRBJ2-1	TGCAGTGCTTCTAAAGCGGGAGGAGTCTACAATGAGCAGTTCTTC	CSASKAGGVYNEQFF
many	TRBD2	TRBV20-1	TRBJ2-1	TGCAGTGCTAGAGACAAACCTAAAAATAGCGGGAGGTTGGGGAATGAGCAGTTCTTC	CSARDKPKNSGRLGNEQFF
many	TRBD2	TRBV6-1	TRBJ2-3	TGTGCCAGCATCTCCCTCCTAGCGGGGGTCACAGATACGCAGTATTTT	CASISLLAGVTDTQYF
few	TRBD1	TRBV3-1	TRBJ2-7	TGTGCCAGCAGCCGACTCAGGACAGGGGGCTCCTACGAGCAGTACTTC	CASSRLRTGGSYEQYF
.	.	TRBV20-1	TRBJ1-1	TGCAGTGCCTCCATCGGGGGCCACGCCGAAGCTTTCTTT	CSASIGGHAEAFF
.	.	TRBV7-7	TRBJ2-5	TGTGCTAGCAGCTTGAGTTTTTTGGAAGCCGTTGGGACCCAGTACTTC	CASSLSFLEAVGTQYF
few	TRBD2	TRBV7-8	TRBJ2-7	TGTGCCAGCAGCTTAGCGGGAGGGAGGATCGTCTACGAGCAGTACTTC	CASSLAGGRIVYEQYF
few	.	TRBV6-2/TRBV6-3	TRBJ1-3	TGTGCCAGCAGCCTCGCGAGTCCTTTCTCTGGAAACACCATATATTTT	CASSLASPFSGNTIYF
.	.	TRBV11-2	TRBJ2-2	TGTGCCAGCAGCTTAGGGCTGGTCGACACCGGGGAGCTGTTTTTT	CASSLGLVDTGELFF
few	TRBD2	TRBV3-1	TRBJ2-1	TGTGCCAGCACCTACGGGCGGGGGGGGACGTTCTTC	CASTYGRGGTFF
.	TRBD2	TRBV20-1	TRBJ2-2	TGCAGTGCTAGAGAGGGGGGGAGGGACACCGGGGAGCTGTTTTTT	CSAREGGRDTGELFF
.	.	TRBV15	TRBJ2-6	TGTGCCACCAGCAGAGCGCGTACTCACAACTCTGGGGCCAACGTCCTGACTTTC	CATSRARTHNSGANVLTF
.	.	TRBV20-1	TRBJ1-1	TGCAGTGCTGGAGAACAAGGGGCGAAACGGGGAAACACTGAAGCTTTCTTT	CSAGEQGAKRGNTEAFF
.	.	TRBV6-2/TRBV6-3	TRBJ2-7	TGTGCCAGCAGTTACTCCCGACTCTACGAGCAGTACTTC	CASSYSRLYEQYF
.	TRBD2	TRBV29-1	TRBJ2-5	TGCAGCGTCAGCGGCGGGGGGGCAGAGACCCAGTACTTC	CSVSGGGAETQYF
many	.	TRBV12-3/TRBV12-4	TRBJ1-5	TGTGCCAGCAGTTTAGTAAGATCAAATCAGCCCCAGCATTTT	CASSLVRSNQPQHF
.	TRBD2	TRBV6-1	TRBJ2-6	TGTGCCAGCAGTCCCCGACTAGCGGGAGATCTCTCTGGGGCCAACGTCCTGACTTTC	CASSPRLAGDLSGANVLTF
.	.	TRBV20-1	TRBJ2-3	TGCAGCGCGGCCTGGACAGCCACAGATACGCAGTATTTT	CSAAWTATDTQYF
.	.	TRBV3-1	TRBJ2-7	TGTGCCAGCAGGGGGATCGGCGAGCAGTACTTC	CASRGIGEQYF
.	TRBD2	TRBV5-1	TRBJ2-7	TGCGCCAGGGGCTCCGGGGGGAGGGCCCACGAGCAGTACTTC	CARGSGGRAHEQYF
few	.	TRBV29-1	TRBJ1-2	TGCAGCGTTTTCGGGTTCGGTGGCTACACCTTC	CSVFGFGGYTF
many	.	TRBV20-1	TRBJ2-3	TGCAGTGCTACCGTGTCGGGGGGCAGCACAGATACGCAGTATTTT	CSATVSGGSTDTQYF
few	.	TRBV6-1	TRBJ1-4	TGTGCCAGCAGCCCGGACAGTAGGACAACTAATGAAAAACTGTTTTTT	CASSPDSRTTNEKLFF
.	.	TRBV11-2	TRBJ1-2	TGTGCCAGCAGCGGAATGAAGGATTCCGACTATGGCTACACCTTC	CASSGMKDSDYGYTF
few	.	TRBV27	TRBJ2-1	TGTGCCAGCAGTCTAGGGAGGAGGACGGGAGTCATGAATGAGCAGTTCTTC	CASSLGRRTGVMNEQFF
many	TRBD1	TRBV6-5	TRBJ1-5	TGTGCCAGCAGTTCCCGTTGGATGGGGACAGGGATGGGGGGCCAGCCCCAGCATTTT	CASSSRWMGTGMGGQPQHF
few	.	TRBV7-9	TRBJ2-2	TGTGCCAGCAGCCTAGAGTGGTCCGGGGAGCTGTTTTTT	CASSLEWSGELFF
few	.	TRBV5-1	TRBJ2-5	TGCGCCAGCTGGCCGGGATCGACACAAGAGACCCAGTACTTC	CASWPGSTQETQYF
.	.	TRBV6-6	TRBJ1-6	TGTGCCAGCAGTACAGGTTTAGGTTCACCCCTCCACTTT	CASSTGLGSPLHF
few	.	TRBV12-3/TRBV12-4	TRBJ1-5	TGTGCCAGCCAGGGAATGGGCAATCAGCCCCAGCATTTT	CASQGMGNQPQHF
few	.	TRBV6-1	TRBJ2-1	TGTGCCAGCAGTCAGCAGGGGGAGGATTGGAATGAGCAGTTCTTC	CASSQQGEDWNEQFF
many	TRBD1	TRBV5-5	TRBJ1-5	TGTGCCAGCAGCCCGAACCCCCGGGACAGGGGGAAGCCCCAGCATTTT	CASSPNPRDRGKPQHF
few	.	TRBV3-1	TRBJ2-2	TGTGCCAGCAGCCAAGTTTTCCGTATAACCGGGGAGCTGTTTTTT	CASSQVFRITGELFF
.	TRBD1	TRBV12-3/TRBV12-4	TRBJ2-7	TGTGCCAGCAGCAGACAGGGTCTAACGTACGAGCAGTACTTC	CASSRQGLTYEQYF
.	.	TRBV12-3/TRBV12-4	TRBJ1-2	TGTGCCAGCAGAATGGACCCTGAGGGTGGCTACACCTTC	CASRMDPEGGYTF
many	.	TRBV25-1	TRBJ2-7	TGTGCCAGCATATCAGGGGTCGGCGAGCAGTACTTC	CASISGVGEQYF
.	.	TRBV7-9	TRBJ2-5	TGTGCCAGCAGCTTAGGGCCCAAGACCCAGTACTTC	CASSLGPKTQYF
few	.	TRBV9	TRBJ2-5	TGTGCCAGCAGCTCGACCCAGGGCCAAGAGACCCAGTACTTC	CASSSTQGQETQYF